Listed below are T cell receptor beta chains from one sample, sequenced in a study of T cells in Graves' hyperthyroidism and ophthalmopathy. TCRdb ran MiXCR on the multiplex PCR reads and lists one entry per CDR3 protein. The sample lists some 370,000 distinct CDR3 sequences; roughly 13% were seen once. The source material was blood. The receptors derive from a man aged 50 or older with Graves' ophthalmopathy. Each CDR3 is given with its conserved first and last residue. The order of the fields is D gene, CDR3 length, J gene, V gene, clone size, CDR3 protein, CDR3 DNA. A D gene is named only where the DNA matches it firmly. The size entry is marked missing in some rows and otherwise reads once, few, many or a size class.

d_call: NA
cdr3_length: 15
j_call: TRBJ2-4
v_call: TRBV6-2/TRBV6-3
clone_size: few
cdr3_aa: CASSPRGGAKNIQYF
cdr3_nt: TGTGCCAGCAGTCCCCGCGGTGGGGCCAAAAACATTCAGTACTTC

d_call: TRBD1
cdr3_length: 14
j_call: TRBJ2-3
v_call: TRBV5-1
clone_size: many
cdr3_aa: CASLPDRVGDTQYF
cdr3_nt: TGCGCCAGCCTCCCCGACAGGGTCGGAGATACGCAGTATTTT

d_call: NA
cdr3_length: 14
j_call: TRBJ2-1
v_call: TRBV28
clone_size: many
cdr3_aa: CASSLLVPQAEQFF
cdr3_nt: TGTGCCAGCAGTTTATTAGTACCCCAAGCCGAGCAGTTCTTC

d_call: NA
cdr3_length: 15
j_call: TRBJ2-3
v_call: TRBV7-9
clone_size: few
cdr3_aa: CASSSDRVGGDTQYF
cdr3_nt: TGTGCCAGCAGCTCCGACAGGGTGGGAGGAGATACGCAGTATTTT

d_call: NA
cdr3_length: 15
j_call: TRBJ2-3
v_call: TRBV9
clone_size: NA
cdr3_aa: CASSVGTKTTDTQYF
cdr3_nt: TGTGCCAGCAGCGTAGGGACTAAAACCACAGATACGCAGTATTTT

d_call: NA
cdr3_length: 16
j_call: TRBJ2-2
v_call: TRBV7-6
clone_size: few
cdr3_aa: CASSLPTLVMTGELFF
cdr3_nt: TGTGCCAGCAGCCTTCCGACACTAGTGATGACCGGGGAGCTGTTTTTT

d_call: NA
cdr3_length: 13
j_call: TRBJ1-1
v_call: TRBV28
clone_size: NA
cdr3_aa: CASSSGLDTEAFF
cdr3_nt: TGTGCCAGCAGTTCCGGGCTCGACACTGAAGCTTTCTTT

d_call: NA
cdr3_length: 12
j_call: TRBJ2-3
v_call: TRBV28
clone_size: few
cdr3_aa: CASKKLPDTQYF
cdr3_nt: TGTGCCAGCAAGAAGCTCCCAGATACGCAGTATTTT

d_call: TRBD1
cdr3_length: 14
j_call: TRBJ2-7
v_call: TRBV28
clone_size: many
cdr3_aa: CASSSRTGSYEQYF
cdr3_nt: TGTGCCAGCAGTTCTAGGACAGGGAGCTACGAGCAGTACTTC

d_call: TRBD1
cdr3_length: 15
j_call: TRBJ1-3
v_call: TRBV11-2
clone_size: NA
cdr3_aa: CASSETGGSRNTIYF
cdr3_nt: TGTGCCAGCAGCGAAACAGGGGGATCTCGAAACACCATATATTTT

d_call: TRBD1
cdr3_length: 17
j_call: TRBJ2-2
v_call: TRBV24-1
clone_size: NA
cdr3_aa: CATSHTGTGKGTGELFF
cdr3_nt: TGTGCCACCAGTCATACCGGGACAGGGAAAGGCACCGGGGAGCTGTTTTTT

d_call: TRBD1
cdr3_length: 18
j_call: TRBJ2-1
v_call: TRBV11-2
clone_size: many
cdr3_aa: CASSLSQGDTRSYNEQFF
cdr3_nt: TGTGCCAGCAGCTTATCCCAGGGGGACACTCGCTCCTACAATGAGCAGTTCTTC

d_call: NA
cdr3_length: 13
j_call: TRBJ2-1
v_call: TRBV12-3/TRBV12-4
clone_size: few
cdr3_aa: CASSWDAHNEQFF
cdr3_nt: TGTGCCAGCAGTTGGGACGCCCACAATGAGCAGTTCTTC

d_call: NA
cdr3_length: 13
j_call: TRBJ2-3
v_call: TRBV20-1
clone_size: many
cdr3_aa: CSARNLGGDTQYF
cdr3_nt: TGCAGTGCTAGAAACTTGGGCGGGGATACGCAGTATTTT

d_call: TRBD2
cdr3_length: 16
j_call: TRBJ2-1
v_call: TRBV6-1
clone_size: few
cdr3_aa: CASSAPGLAVYNEQFF
cdr3_nt: TGTGCCAGCAGCGCACCGGGACTAGCGGTGTACAATGAGCAGTTCTTC

d_call: NA
cdr3_length: 16
j_call: TRBJ2-1
v_call: TRBV5-4
clone_size: NA
cdr3_aa: CASSGKEKTGRNEQFF
cdr3_nt: TGTGCCAGCAGCGGCAAAGAGAAGACAGGGAGGAATGAGCAGTTCTTC

d_call: TRBD2
cdr3_length: 15
j_call: TRBJ2-2
v_call: TRBV30
clone_size: many
cdr3_aa: CAWSVAGVGTGELFF
cdr3_nt: TGTGCCTGGAGTGTGGCGGGGGTTGGCACCGGGGAGCTGTTTTTT

d_call: NA
cdr3_length: 16
j_call: TRBJ2-1
v_call: TRBV24-1
clone_size: few
cdr3_aa: CATSDLTGATYNEQFF
cdr3_nt: TGTGCCACCAGTGATTTGACGGGAGCGACCTACAATGAGCAGTTCTTC

d_call: NA
cdr3_length: 16
j_call: TRBJ2-6
v_call: TRBV7-9
clone_size: many
cdr3_aa: CASSLPGSSGANVLTF
cdr3_nt: TGTGCCAGCAGCTTACCAGGGTCCTCTGGGGCCAACGTCCTGACTTTC

d_call: NA
cdr3_length: 13
j_call: TRBJ2-5
v_call: TRBV18
clone_size: many
cdr3_aa: CASSPSLQETQYF
cdr3_nt: TGTGCCAGCTCACCATCCTTACAAGAGACCCAGTACTTC

d_call: NA
cdr3_length: 15
j_call: TRBJ1-6
v_call: TRBV19
clone_size: NA
cdr3_aa: CASSIESRKNSPLHF
cdr3_nt: TGTGCCAGTAGTATAGAATCCAGAAAGAATTCACCCCTCCACTTT

d_call: TRBD2
cdr3_length: 15
j_call: TRBJ2-1
v_call: TRBV5-8
clone_size: few
cdr3_aa: CASSFSGRGPHEQFF
cdr3_nt: TGTGCCAGCAGCTTCAGCGGGAGGGGGCCCCATGAGCAGTTCTTC

d_call: TRBD2
cdr3_length: 17
j_call: TRBJ2-3
v_call: TRBV19
clone_size: few
cdr3_aa: CASRTSGTGGSTDTQYF
cdr3_nt: TGTGCCAGTAGGACTAGCGGGACGGGGGGTTCCACAGATACGCAGTATTTT

d_call: NA
cdr3_length: 12
j_call: TRBJ2-1
v_call: TRBV30
clone_size: many
cdr3_aa: CAWSANRNEQFF
cdr3_nt: TGTGCCTGGAGTGCGAATCGCAATGAGCAGTTCTTC

d_call: NA
cdr3_length: 14
j_call: TRBJ2-7
v_call: TRBV7-6
clone_size: NA
cdr3_aa: CASSLEGPRGEQYF
cdr3_nt: TGTGCCAGCAGCTTAGAGGGGCCTAGAGGGGAGCAGTACTTC

d_call: NA
cdr3_length: 14
j_call: TRBJ2-1
v_call: TRBV6-2/TRBV6-3
clone_size: many
cdr3_aa: CASRLSTPYNEQFF
cdr3_nt: TGTGCCAGCAGATTATCGACACCCTACAATGAGCAGTTCTTC

d_call: NA
cdr3_length: 13
j_call: TRBJ2-7
v_call: TRBV12-3/TRBV12-4
clone_size: many
cdr3_aa: CASKLTGAYEQYF
cdr3_nt: TGTGCCAGCAAATTGACAGGAGCCTACGAGCAGTACTTC

d_call: TRBD2
cdr3_length: 17
j_call: TRBJ2-7
v_call: TRBV6-1
clone_size: many
cdr3_aa: CASRERTSGIRLDEQYF
cdr3_nt: TGTGCCAGCAGGGAGAGGACTAGCGGGATACGGCTGGACGAGCAGTACTTC

d_call: NA
cdr3_length: 13
j_call: TRBJ2-2
v_call: TRBV5-1
clone_size: many
cdr3_aa: CASSLVITGELFF
cdr3_nt: TGCGCCAGCAGCTTGGTTATCACCGGGGAGCTGTTTTTT

d_call: NA
cdr3_length: 15
j_call: TRBJ2-1
v_call: TRBV3-1
clone_size: few
cdr3_aa: CASSPELVAHNEQFF
cdr3_nt: TGTGCCAGCAGCCCCGAGCTAGTGGCCCACAATGAGCAGTTCTTC

d_call: NA
cdr3_length: 13
j_call: TRBJ1-2
v_call: TRBV19
clone_size: NA
cdr3_aa: CASSPGNNHGYTF
cdr3_nt: TGTGCCAGTAGCCCAGGGAATAACCATGGCTACACCTTC

d_call: NA
cdr3_length: 17
j_call: TRBJ2-7
v_call: TRBV25-1
clone_size: few
cdr3_aa: CASSEMGPRKLSYEQYF
cdr3_nt: TGTGCCAGCAGTGAAATGGGCCCGAGGAAGCTCAGCTACGAGCAGTACTTC

d_call: NA
cdr3_length: 14
j_call: TRBJ1-2
v_call: TRBV2
clone_size: few
cdr3_aa: CASSEAGRGSGYTF
cdr3_nt: TGTGCCAGCAGTGAAGCGGGGAGAGGTAGTGGCTACACCTTC

d_call: TRBD1
cdr3_length: 12
j_call: TRBJ1-2
v_call: TRBV2
clone_size: many
cdr3_aa: CASGRDSYGYTF
cdr3_nt: TGTGCCAGCGGCCGGGACAGCTATGGCTACACCTTC

d_call: NA
cdr3_length: 18
j_call: TRBJ2-7
v_call: TRBV5-1
clone_size: many
cdr3_aa: CASSLQPSVRGYSYEQYF
cdr3_nt: TGCGCCAGCAGCTTGCAACCTAGCGTAAGGGGGTACTCCTACGAGCAGTACTTC

d_call: TRBD1
cdr3_length: 14
j_call: TRBJ1-1
v_call: TRBV25-1
clone_size: NA
cdr3_aa: CASSESGGWPEAFF
cdr3_nt: TGTGCCAGCAGTGAGTCAGGGGGTTGGCCTGAAGCTTTCTTT

d_call: NA
cdr3_length: 15
j_call: TRBJ2-7
v_call: TRBV5-1
clone_size: many
cdr3_aa: CASSLGGTNSDEQYF
cdr3_nt: TGCGCCAGCAGCTTGGGCGGGACCAATTCCGACGAGCAGTACTTC

d_call: NA
cdr3_length: 14
j_call: TRBJ2-7
v_call: TRBV7-8
clone_size: few
cdr3_aa: CASSLGGSLPEQYF
cdr3_nt: TGTGCCAGCAGCTTAGGAGGGAGTTTGCCCGAGCAGTACTTC

d_call: TRBD2
cdr3_length: 15
j_call: TRBJ2-7
v_call: TRBV20-1
clone_size: many
cdr3_aa: CSATTSRTSGNEQYF
cdr3_nt: TGCAGTGCTACAACTTCTAGGACTAGCGGCAACGAGCAGTACTTC

d_call: TRBD1
cdr3_length: 13
j_call: TRBJ2-7
v_call: TRBV19
clone_size: few
cdr3_aa: CASSGDRGSEQYF
cdr3_nt: TGTGCCAGTAGTGGCGACAGGGGCTCCGAGCAGTACTTC

d_call: TRBD2
cdr3_length: 14
j_call: TRBJ2-1
v_call: TRBV20-1
clone_size: many
cdr3_aa: CSASRGLAGGEQFF
cdr3_nt: TGCAGTGCTTCCCGCGGACTAGCGGGAGGGGAGCAGTTCTTC

d_call: NA
cdr3_length: 17
j_call: TRBJ2-3
v_call: TRBV4-1
clone_size: few
cdr3_aa: CASSQGKGGSGADTQYF
cdr3_nt: TGCGCCAGCAGCCAAGGCAAGGGTGGTAGCGGCGCAGATACGCAGTATTTT

d_call: NA
cdr3_length: 15
j_call: TRBJ2-2
v_call: TRBV7-9
clone_size: NA
cdr3_aa: CASSSEGANTGELFF
cdr3_nt: TGTGCCAGCAGCAGCGAAGGGGCGAACACCGGGGAGCTGTTTTTT

d_call: NA
cdr3_length: 14
j_call: TRBJ2-6
v_call: TRBV3-1
clone_size: NA
cdr3_aa: CASSQSPGANVLTF
cdr3_nt: TGTGCCAGCAGCCAATCCCCTGGGGCCAACGTCCTGACTTTC

d_call: NA
cdr3_length: 13
j_call: TRBJ2-7
v_call: TRBV10-3
clone_size: many
cdr3_aa: CAISDGNSYEQYF
cdr3_nt: TGTGCCATCAGTGATGGGAACTCCTACGAGCAGTACTTC

d_call: TRBD2
cdr3_length: 16
j_call: TRBJ2-3
v_call: TRBV7-6
clone_size: many
cdr3_aa: CASSLSSGRATDTQYF
cdr3_nt: TGTGCCAGCAGCCTATCAAGCGGGAGGGCGACAGATACGCAGTATTTT

d_call: TRBD1
cdr3_length: 12
j_call: TRBJ1-5
v_call: TRBV28
clone_size: few
cdr3_aa: CASNDRAQPQHF
cdr3_nt: TGTGCCAGCAATGACAGGGCTCAGCCCCAGCATTTT

d_call: TRBD1
cdr3_length: 17
j_call: TRBJ2-3
v_call: TRBV20-1
clone_size: many
cdr3_aa: CSARDPPGQGGTDTQYF
cdr3_nt: TGCAGTGCTAGAGATCCCCCGGGACAGGGAGGTACAGATACGCAGTATTTT

d_call: NA
cdr3_length: 15
j_call: TRBJ1-2
v_call: TRBV28
clone_size: many
cdr3_aa: CASSLASDRAGGYTF
cdr3_nt: TGTGCCAGCAGTTTAGCCTCCGACAGAGCCGGTGGCTACACCTTC

d_call: TRBD2
cdr3_length: 18
j_call: TRBJ2-1
v_call: TRBV20-1
clone_size: NA
cdr3_aa: CSARAERTSGREYNEQFF
cdr3_nt: TGCAGTGCTAGAGCAGAGAGGACTAGCGGGAGGGAATACAATGAGCAGTTCTTC

d_call: TRBD1
cdr3_length: 16
j_call: TRBJ2-1
v_call: TRBV24-1
clone_size: many
cdr3_aa: CATSDLVAGGENEQFF
cdr3_nt: TGTGCCACCAGTGATTTGGTCGCAGGGGGCGAAAATGAGCAGTTCTTC